Each of the 3 T cell receptor beta chains below was sequenced from the same sample in a study of T cell changes during pregnancy in multiple sclerosis. Measured with immunoSEQ multiplex PCR; TCRdb has only the in-frame clones, and not every one. The sample has about 89,000 clones, around 94% seen once. Here the sequenced sample was peripheral blood, taken in the third trimester of pregnancy. The origin of the receptors is a female donor with multiple sclerosis, enrolled in a pregnancy study.

V and J are TRBV12-2 and TRBJ1-1; TRBD1, the D gene given by the table, was not confirmed from the DNA. TRBV12-2 is a listed pseudogene. The CDR3 covers 14 residues. The CDR3 region is CASRWDRANTEAFF. The CDR3 DNA is TGTGCAAGTCGCTGGGACAGGGCTAACACTGAAGCTTTCTTT.

This chain uses TRBV14 with TRBJ2-5; 7 bases line up with TRBD2. There are 16 residues in the CDR3. The V and J ends lost 2 bases and 1 base, in that order; junction bases with no gene match: 7. The V gene's germline CDR1 is SGHDN and CDR2 FVKESK. As DNA, the CDR3 is TGTGCCAGCAGCCAATTTAGCGGGTCCCGCCAAGAGACCCAGTACTTC. Translation: CASSQFSGSRQETQYF.

V and J are TRBV19 and TRBJ2-2, with D perhaps matching TRBD2 (5 bases). Per the germline V gene, CDR1 is LNHDA and CDR2 is SQIVND (reference sequence). The CDR3 runs 17 residues. V lost 4 bases and J lost 4, with 19 bases in between. CDR3 amino acids: CASSTRGPARPTGELFF. DNA for the CDR3: TGTGCCAGTAGTACCCGGGGTCCAGCGAGACCCACCGGGGAGCTGTTTTTT.